Each of the 5 T cell receptor beta chains below was sequenced from the same sample in a study of blood T cells in healthy people across ages. With a J-beta primer mix and a sample-barcoded 5' primer, a second PCR ran 7 to 11 cycles. TCRdb re-analysed the 5' RACE reads in MiXCR, keeping a single row per CDR3 protein. The data contain 550,000 to 750,000 distinct CDR3 sequences, about 21% of them singletons. What was sequenced was blood. These receptors originate from a man in his 70s in good health.

The chain is built from TRBV20-1 and TRBJ2-7; 7 nucleotides align to TRBD2. The CDR3 length is 16 residues. Trimming cost V 8 bases and J 0 bases; bases outside gene matches: 16. The V gene's germline CDR1 is DFQATT and CDR2 SNEGSKA (reference sequence). CDR3 residues: CSTHLQLAQSSYEQYF. CDR3 bases: TGCAGTACCCATTTGCAACTAGCGCAGAGCTCCTACGAGCAGTACTTC.

The chain couples TRBV20-1 to TRBJ2-1; TRBD2 matches at 10 bases. The V gene end was trimmed by 0 bases and the J gene end by 3 bases; junction bases not matched to a gene: 8. CDR3 length: 17 residues. The germline CDR1 and CDR2 sequences are DFQATT and SNEGSKA (reference sequence). This chain's CDR3 is CSARDLVAGGFYNEQFF. CDR3 in DNA: TGCAGTGCTAGAGATCTTGTAGCGGGAGGTTTCTACAATGAGCAGTTCTTC.

The V call is TRBV5-1, the J call TRBJ2-7; 10 bases line up with TRBD1. V lost 1 base to trimming and J lost 6 bases; unmatched junction nucleotides: 4. Per germline, CDR1 SGHRS and CDR2 YFSETQ. CDR3 size: 14 residues. The CDR3 protein is CASSLTDRGIEQYF. CDR3 sequence (DNA): TGCGCCAGCAGCTTGACGGACAGGGGGATCGAGCAGTACTTC.

The chain joins TRBV28 to TRBJ2-2, with 9 bases lining up with TRBD2. Germline lookup yields CDR1 MDHEN and CDR2 SYDVKM. This CDR3 contains 17 residues. The ends lost 7 bases at V and 0 bases at J; junction bases unmatched: 9. The CDR3 region has the DNA TGTGCCAGCACCGGGACTAGCAACGCCGCGAACACCGGGGAGCTGTTTTTT. Translating it yields CASTGTSNAANTGELFF.

This clonotype was observed a handful of times. This chain uses TRBV5-6 with TRBJ2-5; 10 nucleotides align to TRBD1. This CDR3 spans 15 amino acids. Germline trimming cut 1 base from V and 5 bases from J; bases unmatched to any gene: 5. The germline CDR1 and CDR2 sequences are SGHDT and YYEEEE. The CDR3 DNA is TGTGCCAGCAGCTTGCTGACAGGGGGCGGGGAGACCCAGTACTTC. Amino acids: CASSLLTGGGETQYF.